This is a list of T cell receptor beta chains from one sample in a study of blood T cells in healthy people across ages. Each CDR3 protein is one row after TCRdb ran MiXCR on the 5' RACE reads. The table lists 650,000 to 900,000 distinct CDR3 sequences, less than 80% of them singletons. The sequenced sample was blood. These receptor sequences come from a young man in good health. Each CDR3 is given without its conserved first and last residue. A D gene is named only where the DNA matches it firmly. For some rows the clone size is stated as once, few or many, or as a class when expanded; others skip it.

clone size	V gene	D gene	J gene	CDR3 protein
few	TRBV5-5	-	TRBJ1-1	ASTGGGGTEAF
-	TRBV5-5	TRBD1	TRBJ1-1	ASSWGGTGGREVAF
-	TRBV3-1	-	TRBJ1-2	ASSQEKAGGYT
-	TRBV4-3	-	TRBJ2-3	ASSQGEDFSTQY
few	TRBV9	TRBD1	TRBJ2-7	ASSGSGQGFHEQY
few	TRBV10-3	-	TRBJ2-7	AISDSHEQY
-	TRBV12-3/TRBV12-4	-	TRBJ2-1	ASSFGVSSYNEQF
-	TRBV12-3/TRBV12-4	-	TRBJ2-5	ASSFNLRETQY
few	TRBV6-6	-	TRBJ2-5	ASRSETQY
-	TRBV10-3	-	TRBJ1-1	AISGEDREAF
once	TRBV20-1	TRBD2	TRBJ2-2	SARDRERGGYTGELF
-	TRBV15	TRBD1	TRBJ1-1	ATSQGQGTEAF
once	TRBV27	-	TRBJ2-7	ASSLSTFYEQY
-	TRBV14	-	TRBJ1-1	ASGQGSRVNTEAF
few	TRBV5-1	TRBD1	TRBJ2-7	ASSLLQGNDEQY
once	TRBV7-9	-	TRBJ2-7	ASSLAIRDYEQY
-	TRBV12-3/TRBV12-4	TRBD1	TRBJ2-3	ASSPGQGTADTQY
-	TRBV28	-	TRBJ1-5	ATSYSNQPQH
-	TRBV7-6	-	TRBJ2-4	ASSPQDGPQNIQY
once	TRBV14	-	TRBJ2-3	ASSQDISGIGDTQY
-	TRBV2	-	TRBJ1-1	ASIIWGQTEAF
few	TRBV15	-	TRBJ2-6	ATSRYPRMAGANVLT
-	TRBV10-3	-	TRBJ2-4	AISERTEQY
-	TRBV7-3	TRBD1	TRBJ1-6	RPAACPQGVRNSPLH
-	TRBV29-1	TRBD1	TRBJ1-1	SVRQGAYTEAF
few	TRBV7-3	TRBD2	TRBJ2-1	ASSSRGAGYNEQF
-	TRBV4-1	TRBD1	TRBJ2-1	ASSPTGLGNEQF
-	TRBV4-2	-	TRBJ1-6	ASSQEVGANNAPLH
few	TRBV7-9	-	TRBJ1-2	ASSLASPNYGYT
-	TRBV28	-	TRBJ2-1	ASSMLVDEQF
-	TRBV9	-	TRBJ2-3	ASSGLAEGGLPDTQY
-	TRBV5-1	TRBD2	TRBJ2-3	ASSLVTSGSTDTQY
-	TRBV29-1	-	TRBJ2-3	SASTTGVTDTQY
-	TRBV10-3	TRBD1	TRBJ1-2	AISLQGEGYGYT
-	TRBV20-1	TRBD1	TRBJ1-6	SARSPDRDRESPLH